This T cell receptor (beta chain) is from a study of blood T cell repertoires in COVID-19 (dated by TCRdb to the early 2020s). For context, the study as a whole: The collaborator samples originated in the United States, Italy and Spain and spanned the acute and convalescent phases of COVID-19. The samples were drawn from two sources: the first 160 participants of the ongoing ImmuneRACE study, and 1,000 to 1,500 subjects contributed by 6 global collaborators. The prospective study material was composed of cDNA or gDNA derived from T cells, B-cell-depleted T cells, or PBMCs. Sample metadata almost always included a de-identified subject ID, COVID-19 status, age in years and sex. The dataset comprised deeply sampled blood TCRbeta repertoires from subjects exposed to, actively infected with, or recovered from COVID-19. Where available, HLA class I and class II types were taken from metadata supplied by the sample provider and were not determined by assay-based typing. The repertoires were made available in a free public database intended to serve as a resource for research on the immune response to SARS-CoV-2. Results and caveats for the whole study, not just this receptor: The quantity of clinical and demographic metadata differed by source and by participant and was supplied without curation.

Enrolling through a virtual design, the prospective study's participants ranged in age from roughly 18 to 95 years and lived across about two dozen United States geographic areas. To assign participants to cohorts, the prospective study relied on clinical history that participants themselves reported in a screening survey and a study questionnaire. Exposed participants were defined as having been in contact with someone with a PCR-confirmed or clinician-diagnosed COVID-19 case within 2 weeks of study entry. In the prospective study, whole blood, serum and a nasopharyngeal or oropharyngeal swab were collected from each participant by mobile phlebotomists. Prospective study participants could optionally give additional blood draws and questionnaires over an approximately two-month period. Before DNA extraction, prospective study blood samples were shipped either frozen or at room temperature. The immunoSEQ Assay, a bias-controlled multiplex PCR, was used to amplify TCRbeta CDR3 regions from genomic DNA. Processing in the source paper ran as follows. Within the assay, amplification of reference gene primers was used to estimate how many nucleated cells each sample contained. To quantify the absolute abundance of each unique TCRbeta CDR3 rearrangement, sequence reads were collapsed and filtered. For each sample, productive Simpson clonality was calculated by taking the square root of Simpson's diversity index across productive rearrangements. TCRdb retrieved this table from immuneACCESS and kept in-frame rearrangements only. Not all clones are present; in checked studies, unresolved V genes account for under half, and no reason is known for the remainder. The V and J calls and clone size are taken from that table; D and trimming were inferred from the DNA. The sample table holds roughly 320,000 clones, of which roughly nine tenths were seen once. Around 4.2% of the sample belongs to the ten largest clones.

This clone was seen a handful of times. Its antigen is currently not known. Base-call qualities are not available, and no considerably larger clone is one nucleotide away. From the cysteine up to the phenylalanine, the CDR3 has a length of 14 residues. The CDR3 DNA has 42 bases and is translated from base 1. Trimming at the junction amounts to 6 bases on V and 0 bases on J, and the germline ends lie 9 bases apart. Via the germline V gene, CDR1 is MDHEN and CDR2 SYDVKM. The chain joins TRBV28 to TRBJ1-5; TRBD1 is perhaps the D gene, given 5 matching bases. The sample taken for sequencing was PBMCs or T cells enriched from blood (not recorded which). The sequence was obtained from a woman aged 25 to 39 who had been exposed to COVID-19. The nucleotides read TGTGCCAGCAGATGGGGGGTTAGCAATCAGCCCCAGCATTTT. This is translated as CASRWGVSNQPQHF.